The entry below describes one T cell receptor (beta chain). Ten or more counts support this clone. There is no known antigen for this receptor. The sample holds no much larger clone one base away, and base qualities are not on file. The immunoSEQ Assay, a bias-controlled multiplex PCR, was used to amplify TCRbeta CDR3 regions from genomic DNA. The authors' pipeline ran thus. The number of nucleated cells in each sample was estimated by amplification of reference gene primers within the assay. Sequence reads were collapsed and filtered to measure the absolute abundance of every unique TCRbeta CDR3 rearrangement. Productive Simpson clonality was computed per sample as the square root of Simpson's diversity index over productive rearrangements. TCRdb took this table from immuneACCESS and kept in-frame rearrangements with V and J called. Such tables lack part of the clones; where checked against another copy, unresolved V genes explain under half of the gap, and the rest is unexplained. Clone size and the V and J calls come from that table; the DNA yielded D and trimming. Recorded for this sample are just over 350,000 clones; around nine tenths of them occurred a single time. The ten biggest clones cover under 8.5% of the sample.

CDR1 is given as DFQATT and CDR2 as SNEGSKA, both from the germline V gene (reference sequence). The CDR3 spans 12 residues, from the cysteine through the phenylalanine. The only DNA kept is the CDR3, 36 bases in frame from the first base. Trimming accounts for 3 bases at V and 4 bases at J, while the number of junction bases matched to no gene is 1. This entry is derived from a study of blood T cell repertoires in COVID-19 (dated by TCRdb to the early 2020s). Background for the entire study: The collaborator samples originated in the United States, Italy and Spain and spanned the acute and convalescent phases of COVID-19. The prospective study material was composed of cDNA or gDNA derived from T cells, B-cell-depleted T cells, or PBMCs. Subjects who had been exposed to COVID-19, were actively infected with it, or had recovered from it provided the deeply sampled blood TCRbeta repertoires that made up the dataset. The repertoires were made available in a free public database intended to serve as a resource for research on the immune response to SARS-CoV-2. Samples were obtained from the ongoing ImmuneRACE study (first 160 participants) and from some 1,300 subjects provided by 6 global collaborators. A de-identified subject ID, COVID-19 status, age in years and sex were almost always included in the sample metadata. Where HLA class I and class II types were available, the types were taken from metadata supplied by the sample provider, not from assay-based typing.

One collaborating source in Seattle enrolled patients while the patients were actively infected and followed the patients over time throughout the course of disease. Collaborating institutions collected whole blood in K2EDTA tubes following their own protocols. For TCRbeta analysis, collaborators shipped samples in one of three forms: frozen whole blood, isolated PBMCs, or DNA extracted from either of those sample types. Overall results and qualifications from the work: Clinical and demographic metadata were provided uncurated, with the amount varying by source and participant.

The chain is made from TRBV20-1 and TRBJ1-2; 8 of the junction bases match TRBD1. The receptor's source is a woman aged 60 to 75 with COVID-19, enrolled during active disease. Sequenced input: peripheral blood. The nucleotide sequence reads as follows: TGCAGTGCTAGTACAGGGGGCTATGGCTACACCTTC. It specifies CSASTGGYGYTF.